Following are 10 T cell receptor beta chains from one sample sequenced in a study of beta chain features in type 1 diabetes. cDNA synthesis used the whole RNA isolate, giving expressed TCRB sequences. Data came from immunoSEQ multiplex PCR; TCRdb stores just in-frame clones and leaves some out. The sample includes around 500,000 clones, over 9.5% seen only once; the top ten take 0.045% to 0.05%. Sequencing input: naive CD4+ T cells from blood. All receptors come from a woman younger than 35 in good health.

CDR3 bases: TGTGCCAGCAGCACCCCGGGACAGGGGGGGTCTGGCTACACCTTC. This sequence encodes CASSTPGQGGSGYTF. The chain couples TRBV4-2 to TRBJ1-2; 11 bases align to TRBD1. Trimming at V came to 5 bases and at J to 7 bases, leaving 9 bases not matched to a gene. From germline, CDR1 is LGHNA and CDR2 YNFKEQ. The length of the CDR3 is 15 residues.

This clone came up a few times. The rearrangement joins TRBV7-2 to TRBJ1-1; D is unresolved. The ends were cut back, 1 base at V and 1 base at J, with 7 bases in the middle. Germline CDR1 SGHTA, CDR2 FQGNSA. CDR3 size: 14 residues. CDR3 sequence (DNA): TGTGCCAGCAGCTTAGAGGGCGAGAACACTGAAGCTTTCTTT. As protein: CASSLEGENTEAFF.

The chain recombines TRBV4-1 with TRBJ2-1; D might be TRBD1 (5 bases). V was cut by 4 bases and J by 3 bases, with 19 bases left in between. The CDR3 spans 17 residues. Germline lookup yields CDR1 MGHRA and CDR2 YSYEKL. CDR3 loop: CASSPATGRENYNEQFF. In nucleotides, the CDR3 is TGCGCCAGCAGCCCCGCAACGGGCAGGGAAAACTACAATGAGCAGTTCTTC.

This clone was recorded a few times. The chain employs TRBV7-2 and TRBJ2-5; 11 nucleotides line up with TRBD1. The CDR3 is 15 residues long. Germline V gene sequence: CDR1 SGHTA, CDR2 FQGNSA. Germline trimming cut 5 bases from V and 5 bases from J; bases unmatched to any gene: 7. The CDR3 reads CASSIGQGARETQYF. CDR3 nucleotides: TGTGCCAGCAGCATAGGACAGGGGGCGAGGGAGACCCAGTACTTC.

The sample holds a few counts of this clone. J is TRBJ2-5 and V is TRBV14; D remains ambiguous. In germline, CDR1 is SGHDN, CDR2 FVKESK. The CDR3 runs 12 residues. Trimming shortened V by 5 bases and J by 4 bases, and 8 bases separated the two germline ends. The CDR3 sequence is CASSSQGETQYF. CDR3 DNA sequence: TGTGCCAGCAGCAGTCAAGGAGAGACCCAGTACTTC.

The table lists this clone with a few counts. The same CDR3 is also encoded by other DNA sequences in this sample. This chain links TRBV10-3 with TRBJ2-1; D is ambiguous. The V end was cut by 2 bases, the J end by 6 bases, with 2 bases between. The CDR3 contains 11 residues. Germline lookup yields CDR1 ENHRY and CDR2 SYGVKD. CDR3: CAISEGNEQFF. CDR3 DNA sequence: TGTGCCATCAGTGAGGGCAATGAGCAGTTCTTC.

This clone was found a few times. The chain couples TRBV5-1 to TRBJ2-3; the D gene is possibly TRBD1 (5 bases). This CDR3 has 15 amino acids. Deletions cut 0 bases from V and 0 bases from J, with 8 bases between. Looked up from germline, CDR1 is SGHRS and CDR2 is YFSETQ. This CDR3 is CASSLARGSTDTQYF. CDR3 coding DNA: TGCGCCAGCAGCTTGGCAAGGGGCAGCACAGATACGCAGTATTTT.

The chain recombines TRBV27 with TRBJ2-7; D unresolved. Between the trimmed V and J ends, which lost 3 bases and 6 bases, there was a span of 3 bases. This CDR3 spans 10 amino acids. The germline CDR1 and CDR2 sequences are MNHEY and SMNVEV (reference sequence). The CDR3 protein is CASSFGEQYV. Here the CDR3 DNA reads TGTGCCAGCAGTTTTGGCGAGCAGTACGTC.

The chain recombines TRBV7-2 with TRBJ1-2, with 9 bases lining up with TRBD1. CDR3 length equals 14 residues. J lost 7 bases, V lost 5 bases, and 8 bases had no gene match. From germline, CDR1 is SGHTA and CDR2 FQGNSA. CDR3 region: CASSVGDREGGYTF. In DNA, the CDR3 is TGTGCCAGCAGCGTCGGGGACAGGGAGGGTGGCTACACCTTC.

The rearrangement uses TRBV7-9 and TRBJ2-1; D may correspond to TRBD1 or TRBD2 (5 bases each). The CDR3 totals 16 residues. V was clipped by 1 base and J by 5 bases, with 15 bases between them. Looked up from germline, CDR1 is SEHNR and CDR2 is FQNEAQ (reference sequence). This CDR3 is CASSLVLGPKNNEQFF. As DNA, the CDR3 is TGTGCCAGCAGCTTAGTCCTGGGACCGAAAAACAATGAGCAGTTCTTC. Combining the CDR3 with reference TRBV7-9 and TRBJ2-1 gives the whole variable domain DTGVSQNPRHKITKRGQNVTFRCDPISEHNRLYWYRQTLGQGPEFLTYFQNEAQLEKSRLLSDRFSAERPKGSFSTLEIQRTEQGDSAMYLCASSLVLGPKNNEQFFGPGTRLTVL.